One sample yielded the 13 T cell receptor beta chains listed below, sequenced in a study of cytomegalovirus exposure and HLA in healthy donors. Both 60 Vbeta primers and 13 Jbeta primers went into the PCR. Produced via immunoSEQ multiplex PCR; TCRdb's table is partial and in-frame only. The sample has about 130,000 clones; 10% are singletons. The specimen was PBMCs. These receptors originate from a young woman in good health and CMV-seropositive.

The J gene is TRBJ1-1, the V gene TRBV10-3, with 9 bases identical to TRBD1. The CDR3 loop spans 17 amino acids. In germline, CDR1 is ENHRY, CDR2 SYGVKD. Unmatched junction bases numbered 11, after V lost 0 bases and J lost 6 bases. CDR3 nucleotides: TGTGCCATCAGTGAGTCGAGTGTCCGGACAGGGGTCTCTGAAGCTTTCTTT. This gives the protein CAISESSVRTGVSEAFF.

The V and J genes are TRBV5-1 and TRBJ1-5; the D gene is possibly TRBD1 (6 bases). The germline V gene encodes CDR1 SGHRS and CDR2 YFSETQ. CDR3 length: 15 residues. V was clipped by 1 base and J by 5 bases, with 13 bases between them. CDR3 sequence: CASSLSGAVHQPQHF. Written as DNA, the CDR3 is TGCGCCAGCAGCTTGTCAGGGGCGGTGCATCAGCCCCAGCATTTT.

This clone turned up a few times. The gene calls are TRBV6-5 and TRBJ2-1; D is possibly TRBD1 (6 bases). The CDR3 length is 15 residues. Between the trimmed V and J ends, which lost 3 bases and 6 bases, there was a span of 15 bases. CDR1 MNHEY and CDR2 SVGAGI come from the germline V gene. CDR3 loop: CASSYYGTFSNEQFF. Written as DNA, the CDR3 is TGTGCCAGCAGTTATTACGGGACATTCAGCAATGAGCAGTTCTTC.

Turning to this clone: At one boundary the junction diverges from the germline segment, which might be a read error. This sequence joins TRBV30 and TRBJ1-2; TRBD1 is a possible D gene (6 bases). The CDR3 length is 14 residues. CDR1 and CDR2 (germline): GTSNPN, SVGIG (reference sequence). CDR3 coding DNA: TGTGCCTGGAGGAGAGGGGCAGGGGATTGGGGCTACCCCTTC. As protein: CAWRRGAGDWGYPF.

The table lists this clone with a few counts. The CDR3 sequence: CASHGQYYEQYF. CDR3 DNA sequence: TGTGCCAGCCATGGACAGTACTACGAGCAGTACTTC. V gene TRBV11-2 combines with J gene TRBJ2-7; a weak D match, TRBD1 (6 bases). This CDR3 has 12 amino acids. Germline loops: CDR1 SGHAT, CDR2 FQNNGV. V was cut by 8 bases and J by 3 bases, with 11 bases left in between.

In its sample, this clone was seen a few times. The genes are TRBV30 and TRBJ2-2; TRBD1 matches at 7 bases. The CDR3 is 13 residues long. Trimming removed 5 bases from V and 7 bases from J; junction bases left unmatched: 7. Germline V CDR1 and CDR2: GTSNPN, SVGIG (reference sequence). DNA of the CDR3: TGTGCCTGGGAAACAGGGGCAGGCGGGGAGCTGTTTTTT. It codes for CAWETGAGGELFF.

In this sample, this clone turned up a few times. The chain links TRBV5-8 to TRBJ1-4, with 7 bases identical to TRBD1. The CDR3 is 14 residues long. The ends lost 4 bases at V and 7 bases at J; junction bases unmatched: 7. Germline CDR1 and CDR2: SGHTS and YDEGEE. This chain's CDR3 is CASSLQGVGEKLFF. The CDR3 DNA follows: TGTGCCAGCAGCCTCCAGGGGGTCGGTGAAAAACTGTTTTTT.

V and J are TRBV6-5 and TRBJ2-5; 7 bases agree with TRBD1. The J call may be mistaken, given a closer DNA end match to TRBJ2-7. Germline CDR1 reads MNHEY; CDR2 reads SVGAGI. This CDR3 is built from 15 residues. The CDR3 here is CASSYSTGWAYEQYF. The CDR3 nucleotides are TGTGCCAGCAGTTACTCGACAGGGTGGGCCTACGAGCAGTACTTC.

The J gene is TRBJ2-5, the V gene TRBV2; D is perhaps TRBD2 (6 bases). V was cut by 6 bases and J by 1 base, with 9 bases left in between. The CDR3 spans 13 residues. The germline gives CDR1 SNHLY, CDR2 FYNNEI. The CDR3 DNA follows: TGTGCCAGCAGGGGGACTGGCCAAGAGACCCAGTACTTC. Residues: CASRGTGQETQYF.

The CDR3 DNA is TGTGCCAGCAGTGTAGGAGCCTCCTACAATGAGCAGTTCTTC. Translation gives CASSVGASYNEQFF. The chain joins TRBV6-1 to TRBJ2-1; D not resolved. Per the germline V gene, CDR1 is MNHNS and CDR2 is SASEGT. The CDR3 runs to 14 residues. Between the trimmed V and J ends, which lost 4 bases and 0 bases, there was a span of 7 bases.

This clone was observed a handful of times. The J gene is TRBJ1-1, the V gene TRBV2; 9 nucleotides agree with TRBD1. The J segment lost 5 bases and the V segment lost 7 bases, leaving 8 bases of the junction unmatched. Germline-derived CDR1 and CDR2 are SNHLY and FYNNEI. The CDR3 contains 14 residues. CDR3 nucleotide sequence: TGTGCCAGCATTCAACAGGGGGCGAGGACTGAAGCTTTCTTT. It specifies CASIQQGARTEAFF.

The rearrangement joins TRBV27 to TRBJ1-2; 9 nucleotides match TRBD1. From germline, CDR1 is MNHEY and CDR2 SMNVEV (reference sequence). CDR3 length: 14 residues. V dropped 3 bases and J dropped 8; count of bases not matched to a gene: 7. The CDR3 bases are TGTGCCAGCAGTTTCGACAGGGGGGCCGGGGGCTACACCTTC. Its protein product is CASSFDRGAGGYTF.

This chain uses TRBV6-5 with TRBJ1-1; D gene ambiguous. Germline V gene data show CDR1 as MNHEY and CDR2 as SVGAGI. V dropped 0 bases and J dropped 3 bases, with 11 bases sitting between them. This CDR3 contains 15 residues. DNA for the CDR3: TGTGCCAGCAGTTACTCGTCGGGTTTGTACACTGAAGCTTTCTTT. Amino acid sequence: CASSYSSGLYTEAFF.